This T cell receptor (beta chain) came from a study of regulatory T cells in long-lasting Graves disease. CDR3 length equals 16 residues. V gave up 5 bases and J gave up 5 bases, with 19 bases separating them. The time point was: newly diagnosed GD, antithyroid drugs for less than 3 months. The TCR library was made from RNA that had been extracted from PBMCs in TRIzol. This clonotype was recorded at least ten times. iRepertoire HTBI primers and Arm-PCR of CDR3 regions built TCR beta libraries. Each CDR3 protein is one row after TCRdb ran MiXCR on the multiplex PCR reads. The table shows around 500,000 distinct CDR3 sequences, with roughly 14% occurring only once. The same sample was also used in a study of T cells in Graves' hyperthyroidism and ophthalmopathy.

This sequence originates from a man aged 25-45 years with Graves disease. Sequences were derived from peripheral blood mononuclear cells (PBMCs), sampled at new diagnosis, from a patient treated with antithyroid drugs. The rearrangement joins TRBV12-3 or TRBV12-4 to TRBJ2-1, with no clear D. This CDR3 reads CASSPPWGLKNNEQFF. The CDR3 DNA sequence: TGTGCCAGCAGTCCTCCCTGGGGTCTGAAGAACAATGAGCAGTTCTTC.